This T cell receptor (beta chain) was retrieved from a study of molecular identifiers for immune sequencing clone quantification. The wider study: Replicates involved a five-way split of RNA from about 20,000 or 100,000 naive CD8 cells, with sequencing of four. Study outcomes and limitations: Detectable among some 1 million naive cells, according to reports, was Jurkat TCR RNA spiked in from one cell.

With 10%, 30% or 50% of RNA, about 17,000 to 1,100,000 naive CD8 T cells were sequenced. Naive CD8 T cells were picked out by sorting for CD8+CD4-CCR7+CD45RA+. TCRdb itself ran the PCR reads through MiXCR, one entry per CDR3 protein. Of roughly 55,000 distinct CDR3 sequences in the sample, roughly a third were seen once. This clonotype turned up a few times. What it binds is not known. Per germline, CDR1 MNHEY and CDR2 SMNVEV (reference sequence). The CDR3 consists of 13 residues. J lost 5 bases, V lost 6 bases, and 6 bases had no gene match. This clonotype originated in a human donor in good health. Some libraries in this study had Jurkat cell RNA spiked in. The chain couples TRBV27 to TRBJ2-5, with 7 bases that match TRBD2. Specimen: naive CD8+ T cells from blood, with Jurkat cell RNA spiked in. Subset indicated: FACS-sorted CD8+CD4-CCR7+CD45RA+ naive T cells. CDR3 amino acids: CASRPGLGETQYF. The DNA of the CDR3 is TGTGCCAGCAGGCCCGGACTAGGGGAGACCCAGTACTTC.